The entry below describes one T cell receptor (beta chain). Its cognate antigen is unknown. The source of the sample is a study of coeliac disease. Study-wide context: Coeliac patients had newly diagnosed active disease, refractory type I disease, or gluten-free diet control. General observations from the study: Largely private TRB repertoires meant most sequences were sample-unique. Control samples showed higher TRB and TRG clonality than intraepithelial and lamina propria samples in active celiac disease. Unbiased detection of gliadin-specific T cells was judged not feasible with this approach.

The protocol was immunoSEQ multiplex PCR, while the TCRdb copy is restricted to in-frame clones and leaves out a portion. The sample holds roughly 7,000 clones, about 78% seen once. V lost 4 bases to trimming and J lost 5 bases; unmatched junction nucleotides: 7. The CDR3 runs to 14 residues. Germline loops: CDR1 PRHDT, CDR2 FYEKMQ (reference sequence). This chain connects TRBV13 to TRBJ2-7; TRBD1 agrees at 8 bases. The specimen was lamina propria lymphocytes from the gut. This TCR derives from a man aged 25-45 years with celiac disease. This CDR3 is CASSSRTGFHEQYF. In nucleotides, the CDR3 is TGTGCCAGCAGCTCGAGGACAGGGTTTCACGAGCAGTACTTC.